This entry lists 27 T cell receptor beta chains sequenced from one sample in a study of STAT3 mutations in large granular lymphocyte leukemia. General study points: In T-cell large granular lymphocyte leukemia, about half of patients showed multiple immunodominant subclonotypes.

Sequencing used immunoSEQ multiplex PCR; TCRdb keeps in-frame clones, though not all of them. In the table there are roughly 14,000 clones, roughly 90% of which are singletons. These TCRs are of unknown antigen specificity. Material: peripheral blood mononuclear cells. These receptors all stem from a man aged 40-49 years with T-cell large granular lymphocyte leukemia. Some clones in this sample may be carry-over from other donors' samples.

This clone was counted a few times. Other DNA sequences in this specimen translate into the identical CDR3. The J gene is TRBJ1-2, the V gene TRBV5-6, with a possible D match to TRBD1 (6 bases). The CDR3 runs 13 residues. The V and J ends lost 4 bases and 6 bases respectively, with 13 bases between them. In germline, CDR1 is SGHDT, CDR2 YYEEEE. CDR3 sequence: CASSDTGGNGYTF. The DNA of the CDR3 is TGTGCCAGCAGCGACACGGGGGGCAATGGCTACACCTTC.

The chain links TRBV5-1 to TRBJ2-5, with 9 bases matching TRBD1. The germline V gene encodes CDR1 SGHRS and CDR2 YFSETQ. This CDR3 spans 18 amino acids. With 0 bases clipped from V and 4 bases from J, the junction kept 13 bases outside the gene matches. The CDR3 region is CASSLGAGTGYLSETQYF. The CDR3 nucleotides are TGCGCCAGCAGCTTGGGGGCCGGGACAGGGTACCTTTCAGAGACCCAGTACTTC.

The rearrangement uses TRBV29-1 and TRBJ2-1; 9 nucleotides line up with TRBD1. The CDR3 is made up of 16 amino acids. The J segment lost 6 bases and the V segment lost 0 bases, leaving 9 bases of the junction unmatched. Germline V gene data show CDR1 as SQVTM and CDR2 as ANQGSEA. As DNA, the CDR3 is TGCAGCGTTGAAGATGATGAGACAGGGGGTTTCAATGAGCAGTTCTTC. This codes for CSVEDDETGGFNEQFF.

The rearrangement links TRBV6-5 to TRBJ1-2; D gene unclear. This CDR3 comprises 14 residues. Deletions cut 0 bases from V and 8 bases from J, with 13 bases between. The germline gives CDR1 MNHEY, CDR2 SVGAGI. CDR3 nucleotides: TGTGCCAGCAGTTACTCGCAGGTCCCGTTGGGCTACACCTTC. Residues: CASSYSQVPLGYTF.

The CDR3: CASKDLEGNIQYF. CDR3 DNA sequence: TGTGCCAGCAAAGACCTCGAGGGAAACATTCAGTACTTC. This rearrangement joins TRBV6-5 to TRBJ2-4; a weak D match, TRBD2 (5 bases). Looked up from germline, CDR1 is MNHEY and CDR2 is SVGAGI. This CDR3 region has 13 residues. With 7 bases removed from V and 6 bases from J, the gap between germline ends came to 13 bases.

This clone was picked up one time. This chain uses TRBV18 with TRBJ1-4, with D possibly TRBD1 on 5 matching bases. The V and J ends lost 4 bases and 4 bases respectively, with 7 bases between them. Germline V gene lookup returns CDR1 KGHSH and CDR2 LQKENI. The CDR3 covers 13 residues. The CDR3 DNA reads as TGTGCCAGCTCACGGGGGAATAATGAAAAACTGTTTTTT. Its translation: CASSRGNNEKLFF.

The chain links TRBV15 to TRBJ2-5; 7 positions match TRBD1. The trim removed 5 bases at V and 2 bases at J, leaving 5 bases unmatched. The CDR3 length is 14 residues. The germline CDR1 and CDR2 sequences are LNHNV and YYDKDF (reference sequence). The CDR3 sequence is CATSWRQGQETQYF. The CDR3 bases are TGTGCCACCAGCTGGCGACAGGGACAAGAGACCCAGTACTTC. Drawing the rest from reference TRBV15 and TRBJ2-5, the complete variable domain is DAMVIQNPRYQVTQFGKPVTLSCSQTLNHNVMYWYQQKSSQAPKLLFHYYDKDFNNEADTPDNFQSRRPNTSFCFLDIRSPGLGDTAMYLCATSWRQGQETQYFGPGTRLLVL.

The rearrangement links TRBV27 to TRBJ2-3; perhaps D is TRBD1 or TRBD2 (5 bases each). The CDR3 loop spans 16 amino acids. CDR1 and CDR2 (germline): MNHEY, SMNVEV (reference sequence). Trimming took 3 bases from V and 0 from J, leaving 13 bases between them. The CDR3 region is CASSFVGELSTDTQYF. Written as DNA, the CDR3 is TGTGCCAGCAGTTTTGTGGGGGAGCTAAGCACAGATACGCAGTATTTT.

The gene calls are TRBV9 and TRBJ2-7, with 9 bases aligning to TRBD1. J lost 2 bases, V lost 4 bases, and 4 bases had no gene match. The CDR3 sequence is 14 residues long. Germline loops: CDR1 SGDLS, CDR2 YYNGEE. CDR3 sequence reads: CASSTGTGTYEQYF. The DNA for the CDR3 is TGTGCCAGCAGCACTGGGACAGGGACCTACGAGCAGTACTTC.

The rearrangement uses TRBV7-2 and TRBJ1-5; D is possibly TRBD1 (5 bases). CDR1 is SGHTA, CDR2 FQGNSA, per germline. CDR3 length equals 15 residues. Trimming stripped 2 bases from V and 7 bases from J, with 15 bases between. The CDR3 region has the DNA TGTGCCAGCAGCTTATCCCCGGGGCGCCGGCAGCCCCAGCATTTT. It encodes CASSLSPGRRQPQHF.

This sequence joins TRBV13 and TRBJ2-3; D is possibly TRBD1 or TRBD2 (7 bases each). The CDR3 sequence is 15 residues long. V lost 2 bases to trimming and J lost 4 bases, with 13 bases between them. Per germline, CDR1 PRHDT and CDR2 FYEKMQ (reference sequence). The CDR3 DNA is TGTGCCAGCAGCTTACAGGGGGGAGGGGCAGATACGCAGTATTTT. The encoded protein is CASSLQGGGADTQYF. Filled out from reference TRBV13 and TRBJ2-3, the complete variable domain reads AAGVIQSPRHLIKEKRETATLKCYPIPRHDTVYWYQQGPGQDPQFLISFYEKMQSDKGSIPDRFSAQQFSDYHSELNMSSLELGDSALYFCASSLQGGGADTQYFGPGTRLTVL.

This chain links TRBV13 with TRBJ1-2, with a tentative D call TRBD1 (5 bases). Germline V gives CDR1 PRHDT, CDR2 FYEKMQ (reference sequence). This CDR3 is 15 amino acids long. The germline V and J ends were trimmed by 6 bases and 4 bases, with 18 bases remaining between them. The CDR3 region has the DNA TGTGCCAGCAGACTCCAGGGCCAAGGTAGCTATGGCTACACCTTC. This translates into CASRLQGQGSYGYTF.

This sequence joins TRBV30 and TRBJ1-6, with a possible D match to TRBD1 (5 bases). The V end was cut by 2 bases, the J end by 7 bases, with 12 bases between. The germline V gene encodes CDR1 GTSNPN and CDR2 SVGIG (reference sequence). CDR3 length: 14 residues. The CDR3 reads CAWSTQAGNSPLHF. The CDR3 DNA is TGTGCCTGGAGTACCCAGGCAGGGAATTCACCCCTCCACTTT.

This clone was seen a few times. The genes are TRBV4-1 and TRBJ1-1; D ambiguous. This CDR3 contains 15 residues. V lost 1 base, J lost 0 bases, and 9 bases lay in between. CDR1 MGHRA and CDR2 YSYEKL come from the germline V gene. The CDR3 DNA follows: TGCGCCAGCAGCCAAGGACCAGGTATGAACACTGAAGCTTTCTTT. Translation gives CASSQGPGMNTEAFF.

CDR3 sequence: CASTFGGAASYEQYF. As DNA, the CDR3 is TGTGCCAGTACATTTGGGGGGGCCGCTTCCTACGAGCAGTACTTC. V is TRBV19 and J is TRBJ2-7; a weak D match, TRBD2 (7 bases). Germline V gene sequence: CDR1 LNHDA, CDR2 SQIVND (reference sequence). V shed 7 bases and J shed 1 base, with 17 bases lying between them. This CDR3 is 15 amino acids long. Based on the CDR3 plus reference TRBV19 and TRBJ2-7, the full variable domain is DGGITQSPKYLFRKEGQNVTLSCEQNLNHDAMYWYRQDPGQGLRLIYYSQIVNDFQKGDIAEGYSVSREKKESFPLTVTSAQKNPTAFYLCASTFGGAASYEQYFGPGTRLTVT.

The V and J genes are TRBV10-3 and TRBJ2-2; no clear D gene. V was trimmed by 3 bases and J by 0 bases, leaving 8 bases between them. The CDR3 has 15 amino acids. From germline, CDR1 is ENHRY and CDR2 SYGVKD. In nucleotides, the CDR3 is TGTGCCATCAGTGATAGCAGTACGAACACCGGGGAGCTGTTTTTT. Translated: CAISDSSTNTGELFF.

The chain recombines TRBV19 with TRBJ1-2, with D possibly being TRBD1 (5 bases). CDR1 is LNHDA, CDR2 SQIVND, per germline (reference sequence). Between the trimmed V and J ends, which lost 7 bases and 11 bases, there was a span of 20 bases. The CDR3 is made up of 13 amino acids. The CDR3 region has the DNA TGTGCCAGTAAGGGGAGGGAGACGATGGAGTACACCTTC. Its translation: CASKGRETMEYTF.

J is TRBJ2-3 and V is TRBV28; no definite D call. The V gene's germline CDR1 is MDHEN and CDR2 SYDVKM. V lost 7 bases to trimming and J lost 4 bases, with 12 bases between them. The CDR3 is made up of 13 amino acids. CDR3 protein: CASTGPLADTQYF. CDR3 in DNA: TGTGCCAGCACCGGTCCCTTGGCAGATACGCAGTATTTT.

The chain recombines TRBV4-2 with TRBJ2-7; 9 bases align to TRBD2. Germline CDR1 LGHNA, CDR2 YNFKEQ. CDR3 size: 16 residues. Trimming cost V 6 bases and J 4 bases; bases outside gene matches: 13. This chain's CDR3 is CASRRGGQGAEYEQYF. CDR3 sequence (DNA): TGTGCCAGCAGGCGGGGGGGGCAAGGGGCTGAATACGAGCAGTACTTC.

The rearrangement joins TRBV7-9 to TRBJ1-1; 8 nucleotides line up with TRBD1. The junction had 11 bases not matched to a gene; V was cut back by 3 bases and J by 8 bases. CDR3 length: 15 residues. Germline assignment: CDR1 SEHNR and CDR2 FQNEAQ (reference sequence). CDR3 in DNA: TGTGCCAGCAGCTTCGAACGCCCCCGGGACAGGGAAGCTTTCTTT. Residues: CASSFERPRDREAFF.

The chain employs TRBV5-1 and TRBJ2-3; possible D gene TRBD1, 6 bases. Per the germline V gene, CDR1 is SGHRS and CDR2 is YFSETQ. V lost 4 bases and J lost 6, with 12 bases in between. There are 13 residues in the CDR3. DNA of the CDR3: TGCGCCAGCAGCCTACGAGGGGGTGATACGCAGTATTTT. Amino acids: CASSLRGGDTQYF.

The genes are TRBV19 and TRBJ1-6, with TRBD1 as a possible D gene (6 bases). Germline CDR1 is LNHDA and CDR2 is SQIVND (reference sequence). The length of the CDR3 is 14 residues. The V and J ends lost 3 bases and 9 bases respectively, with 12 bases between them. CDR3 in amino acids: CASSIPGQASPLHF. DNA of the CDR3: TGTGCCAGTAGTATCCCGGGACAAGCTTCACCCCTCCACTTT.

The chain couples TRBV18 to TRBJ2-3, with 9 bases matching TRBD2. The junction had 8 bases not matched to a gene; V was cut back by 1 base and J by 6 bases. CDR1 KGHSH and CDR2 LQKENI come from the germline V gene. This CDR3 is 16 amino acids long. The DNA for the CDR3 is TGTGCCAGCTCACCACAGGGACTAGCAACCTCGGATACGCAGTATTTT. This encodes CASSPQGLATSDTQYF.

The chain employs TRBV29-1 and TRBJ1-5, with D tentatively TRBD1 (5 bases). V shed 3 bases and J shed 7 bases, with 13 bases lying between them. The CDR3 consists of 13 residues. Germline CDR1 is SQVTM and CDR2 is ANQGSEA. The CDR3 DNA is TGCAGCGTTGATGGGGGAGCAGGCCAGCCCCAGCATTTT. Protein product: CSVDGGAGQPQHF.

The chain recombines TRBV5-4 with TRBJ2-1; maybe TRBD1 (5 bases). The CDR3 covers 13 residues. The germline V gene has CDR1 SGHNT and CDR2 YYREEE (reference sequence). V lost 2 bases and J 6 bases, leaving 9 bases between the germline ends. The CDR3 loop reads CASSLSDSNEQFF. The DNA for the CDR3 is TGTGCCAGCAGCTTATCAGACAGCAATGAGCAGTTCTTC.

The chain joins TRBV28 to TRBJ2-7; D possibly corresponds to TRBD2 (6 bases). Trimming pared 9 bases from V and 3 bases from J, leaving 15 bases between. The CDR3 runs 13 residues. Germline lookup yields CDR1 MDHEN and CDR2 SYDVKM. CDR3 amino acids: CASGGTPLYEQYF. The CDR3 nucleotides are TGTGCCAGTGGAGGGACTCCCCTCTACGAGCAGTACTTC.

The chain joins TRBV6-5 to TRBJ1-2; D might be TRBD1 (5 bases). Germline lookup yields CDR1 MNHEY and CDR2 SVGAGI. Trimming shortened V by 7 bases and J by 8 bases, and 20 bases separated the two germline ends. The length of the CDR3 is 14 residues. For the CDR3, the DNA is TGTGCCAGCATTACGCCCGGGACCGTTGGCGGCTACACCTTC. Translation: CASITPGTVGGYTF.